The clone carrying this T cell receptor beta chain was detected many times. The iRepertoire nested amplicon-rescue multiplex PCR amplified TCR alpha and beta CDR3s from RNA. TCRdb reanalysed the multiplex PCR reads using MiXCR and keeps one entry per CDR3 protein. There are about 210,000 distinct CDR3 sequences in the sample; approximately 30% occur only once, and just over 20% lies in the top ten. The record originates from a study of glioma-infiltrating T cells. Germline trimming cut 4 bases from V and 6 bases from J; bases unmatched to any gene: 6. This CDR3 comprises 13 residues. Germline CDR1 and CDR2: SQVTM and ANQGSEA.

Sequencing used glioma tissue, nonneoplastic brain tissue, or PBMCs (not recorded which). The TCR was taken from a human donor with low-grade glioma or glioblastoma, undergoing nonglioma brain surgery, or in good health (not recorded which). V and J are TRBV29-1 and TRBJ1-2; 9 nucleotides align to TRBD1. For the CDR3, the DNA is TGCAGCGTTGGCCGACAGGGGGAAGATGGCTACACCTTC. This codes for CSVGRQGEDGYTF.